A single sample is the source of the 30 T cell receptor beta chains below, sequenced in a study of CD8 T cells in ankylosing spondylitis. Study results and caveats: A TCR beta motif of 7 or 8 highly homologous variants appeared characteristic of ankylosing spondylitis blood.

These receptors lack a known antigen. MiXCR was run by TCRdb on the 5' RACE reads, yielding one entry per CDR3 protein. This sample yields approximately 500,000 distinct CDR3 sequences, of which roughly 13% are seen a single time; nearly 7% belongs to the top ten. Sequencing was done on a sample of blood, either unsorted or a sorted T cell fraction (not recorded which). The receptors stem from a male donor with ankylosing spondylitis.

This chain joins TRBV11-2 and TRBJ2-1, with TRBD1 matching over 8 bases. This CDR3 contains 16 residues. V lost 2 bases and J lost 5; bases outside the gene matches: 8. The germline CDR1 and CDR2 sequences are SGHAT and FQNNGV. CDR3: CASSLLPGGANNEQFF. Here the CDR3 DNA reads TGTGCCAGCAGCTTACTACCAGGGGGCGCAAACAATGAGCAGTTCTTC.

This clonotype was counted only a few times. V gene TRBV7-9 combines with J gene TRBJ1-4; no clear D gene. Germline assignment: CDR1 SEHNR and CDR2 FQNEAQ (reference sequence). V was clipped by 6 bases and J by 3 bases, with 8 bases between them. This CDR3 region has 13 residues. The CDR3 DNA reads as TGTGCCAGCAGAAACGGGCCTAATGAAAAACTGTTTTTT. It specifies CASRNGPNEKLFF.

In the case of this clonotype: One end of the junction does not line up with germline, which may come from a read error. The CDR3 spells CASSLEGGIDF. CDR3 coding DNA: TGTGCCAGCAGCTTAGAAGGTGGGATAGACTTC. The chain employs TRBV7-9 and TRBJ2-1, with D unresolved. The length of the CDR3 is 11 residues. Germline CDR1 reads SEHNR; CDR2 reads FQNEAQ (reference sequence).

The chain combines TRBV12-3 or TRBV12-4 with TRBJ1-1; 8 bases map to TRBD1. The ends lost 5 bases at V and 5 bases at J; junction bases unmatched: 10. The CDR3 is 15 amino acids. The CDR3 DNA sequence: TGTGCCAGCAGTCCCTCTCAGGGGGCTGATACTGAAGCTTTCTTT. This translates into CASSPSQGADTEAFF.

This clonotype has at least ten counts. V usage is TRBV5-1 and J usage is TRBJ1-1; weak D call: TRBD1 (6 bases). Between the trimmed V and J ends, which lost 5 bases and 3 bases, there was a span of 17 bases. The CDR3 length is 15 residues. Germline V lookup: CDR1 SGHRS, CDR2 YFSETQ. The CDR3 DNA follows: TGCGCCAGCAGTTCCGGGGGCCTGTTGGACACTGAAGCTTTCTTT. This translates into CASSSGGLLDTEAFF.

The rearrangement uses TRBV29-1 and TRBJ2-3; D is possibly TRBD1 or TRBD2 (5 bases each). Trimming took off 8 bases at V and 5 bases at J, with 17 bases between the two ends. The CDR3 totals 13 residues. Germline V CDR1 and CDR2: SQVTM, ANQGSEA. CDR3 sequence (DNA): TGCAGCTCCGACCCCGGTGGGGGAGATACGCAGTATTTT. It specifies CSSDPGGGDTQYF.

The CDR3 loop is CAISGSGRGTGELFF. The CDR3 DNA follows: TGTGCCATCAGTGGTAGCGGGAGAGGGACCGGGGAGCTGTTTTTT. This rearrangement joins TRBV10-3 to TRBJ2-2; TRBD2 matches 9 bases. The ends lost 4 bases at V and 5 bases at J; junction bases unmatched: 5. The CDR3 has 15 residues. The V gene's germline CDR1 is ENHRY and CDR2 SYGVKD.

This clonotype showed up just a few times. The chain employs TRBV27 and TRBJ1-5; 8 bases match TRBD1. Germline CDR1 MNHEY, CDR2 SMNVEV (reference sequence). Losses at the gene ends were 1 base for V and 0 bases for J; bases not matched to a gene: 8. The CDR3 sequence is 18 residues long. CDR3 DNA sequence: TGTGCCAGCAGTTTATACCCTACAGGGGGAGTTAGCAATCAGCCCCAGCATTTT. This encodes CASSLYPTGGVSNQPQHF.

The rearrangement uses TRBV25-1 and TRBJ1-3; D might be TRBD1 (5 bases). V lost 3 bases and J 5 bases, leaving 14 bases between the germline ends. CDR1 and CDR2 (germline): MGHDK, SYGVNS. The CDR3 has 15 residues. The CDR3 region has the DNA TGTGCCAGCAGTGATCCAGGGAGGTGGAGAAACACCATATATTTT. Translating it yields CASSDPGRWRNTIYF. Looking up the rest from reference TRBV25-1 and TRBJ1-3 gives the full variable domain: EADIYQTPRYLVIGTGKKITLECSQTMGHDKMYWYQQDPGMELHLIHYSYGVNSTEKGDLSSESTVSRIRTEHFPLTLESARPSHTSQYLCASSDPGRWRNTIYFGEGSWLTVV.

This clonotype has a count of ten or more. The chain couples TRBV3-1 to TRBJ2-5; the D is unclear. Looked up from germline, CDR1 is LGHDT and CDR2 is YNNKEL (reference sequence). CDR3 length: 15 amino acids. Between the trimmed V and J ends, which lost 4 bases and 2 bases, there was a span of 14 bases. The chain's CDR3 is CASSPPIGFQETQYF. Written as DNA, the CDR3 is TGTGCCAGCAGCCCTCCTATTGGGTTTCAAGAGACCCAGTACTTC.

This clonotype was observed at least ten times. V gene TRBV12-3 or TRBV12-4 combines with J gene TRBJ2-6; D is unclear. The CDR3 sequence is 15 residues long. Trimming stripped 6 bases from V and 2 bases from J, with 11 bases between. The CDR3 bases are TGTGCCAGCAGCCCCGACACCACTGGGGCCAACGTCCTGACTTTC. This gives the protein CASSPDTTGANVLTF.

This clonotype came up a few times. This rearrangement joins TRBV7-2 to TRBJ1-4; TRBD1 aligns across 9 bases. The germline CDR1 and CDR2 sequences are SGHTA and FQGNSA. The CDR3 consists of 15 residues. The V and J ends lost 1 base and 7 bases, in that order; junction bases with no gene match: 4. As DNA, the CDR3 is TGTGCCAGCAGCTTAGGGGGACAGGGATTTGAAAAACTGTTTTTT. Amino acids: CASSLGGQGFEKLFF.

This clonotype came up a few times. The rearrangement joins TRBV2 to TRBJ2-7; 7 bases map to TRBD1. V trimming: 1 base; J trimming: 9 bases; junction bases outside the gene matches: 6. The CDR3 is 13 residues long. Germline CDR1 SNHLY, CDR2 FYNNEI. CDR3 sequence (DNA): TGTGCCAGCAGTGAAGAAGGGGGACAGCGGCAGTACTTC. Translated: CASSEEGGQRQYF.

J is TRBJ1-1 and V is TRBV27; D is unclear. The CDR3 is 14 residues long. Between the trimmed V and J ends, which lost 7 bases and 4 bases, there was a span of 16 bases. Per the germline V gene, CDR1 is MNHEY and CDR2 is SMNVEV (reference sequence). CDR3 in amino acids: CASTSMNVFTEAFF. In DNA, the CDR3 is TGTGCCAGCACCTCAATGAACGTGTTCACTGAAGCTTTCTTT.

The chain combines TRBV11-2 with TRBJ2-1; 9 positions match TRBD2. After removal of 4 bases from V and 8 bases from J, the junction contained 15 bases not matched to a gene. This CDR3 region has 17 residues. Germline loops: CDR1 SGHAT, CDR2 FQNNGV. Here the CDR3 reads CASSSGIVSGGGDEQFF. The CDR3 bases are TGTGCCAGCAGCTCAGGCATCGTCAGCGGCGGGGGGGATGAGCAGTTCTTC.

This clonotype was seen a few times. The gene calls are TRBV12-3 or TRBV12-4 and TRBJ2-7; TRBD1 might be the D (5 bases). The CDR3 length is 18 residues. Trimming removed 1 base from V and 3 bases from J, with 22 bases in between. CDR3 bases: TGTGCCAGCAGTTTAGGGGCATTCAGCAGGGAAGATTACTACGAGCAGTACGTC. Residues: CASSLGAFSREDYYEQYV.

The V and J genes are TRBV11-2 and TRBJ2-1, with TRBD2 matching over 12 bases. Trimming cost V 5 bases and J 8 bases; bases outside gene matches: 7. This CDR3 contains 15 residues. The germline gives CDR1 SGHAT, CDR2 FQNNGV. The CDR3 loop reads CASSLGLAGMDEQFF. CDR3 in DNA: TGTGCCAGCAGCCTCGGACTAGCGGGGATGGATGAGCAGTTCTTC.

The CDR3 DNA follows: TGTGCCAGCAGCTTAGGGACAGGGGCGGAGGGCTACACCTTC. Encoded protein: CASSLGTGAEGYTF. The rearrangement uses TRBV7-9 and TRBJ1-2, with 9 bases aligning to TRBD1. Trimming took 1 base from V and 8 from J; bases not matched to a gene: 5. This CDR3 contains 14 residues. CDR1 and CDR2 from the germline V gene are SEHNR and FQNEAQ (reference sequence).

The rearrangement uses TRBV6-1 and TRBJ1-2; D remains ambiguous. Germline V gene data show CDR1 as MNHNS and CDR2 as SASEGT. The CDR3 contains 15 residues. V was clipped by 6 bases and J by 0 bases, with 14 bases between them. The CDR3 DNA is TGTGCCAGCAGACCCACAGTCGCAGCTAACTATGGCTACACCTTC. Protein sequence: CASRPTVAANYGYTF.

The chain links TRBV20-1 to TRBJ2-1; TRBD2 agrees at 10 bases. V dropped 1 base and J dropped 7; count of bases not matched to a gene: 10. This CDR3 contains 16 residues. Germline-derived CDR1 and CDR2 are DFQATT and SNEGSKA (reference sequence). In nucleotides, the CDR3 is TGCAGTGCTAGAGTGAGTGGCCTAGCGGGAGAGAATGAGCAGTTCTTC. This codes for CSARVSGLAGENEQFF.

This clonotype was found a few times. The chain links TRBV29-1 to TRBJ2-1; D ambiguous. Trimming took 4 bases from V and 7 from J, leaving 5 bases between them. CDR1 is SQVTM and CDR2 is ANQGSEA in the germline V gene. The CDR3 loop spans 10 amino acids. CDR3 loop: CSVGHNEQFF. The CDR3, as DNA: TGCAGCGTTGGGCATAATGAGCAGTTCTTC.

The chain employs TRBV14 and TRBJ2-3; 11 bases match TRBD2. J was trimmed by 5 bases and V by 0 bases; bases with no gene match: 7. The germline V gene has CDR1 SGHDN and CDR2 FVKESK. This CDR3 is built from 17 residues. This chain's CDR3 is CASSQELAGDMGDTQYF. For the CDR3, the DNA is TGTGCCAGCAGCCAAGAACTAGCGGGAGATATGGGAGATACGCAGTATTTT.

CDR3 region: CASSQGTGRGFSTDTQYF. The CDR3 nucleotides are TGCGCCAGCAGCCAGGGGACAGGGCGAGGTTTCAGCACAGATACGCAGTATTTT. J is TRBJ2-3 and V is TRBV4-1; 9 bases match TRBD1. In germline, CDR1 is MGHRA, CDR2 YSYEKL. The CDR3 spans 18 residues. J gave up 0 bases and V 3 bases, and 10 bases lay outside the gene matches.

This clonotype appeared a few times. In DNA form, the CDR3 reads TGTGCCAGCAGTTATGGGGGGCCGAGCTCTGGGGCCAACGTCCTGACTTTC. Amino acids: CASSYGGPSSGANVLTF. The rearrangement joins TRBV6-5 to TRBJ2-6, with D perhaps matching TRBD1 or TRBD2 (6 bases each). With 3 bases removed from V and 0 bases from J, the gap between germline ends came to 12 bases. The CDR3 loop spans 17 amino acids. Germline V CDR1 and CDR2: MNHEY, SVGAGI.

This clonotype was counted between two and nine times. The chain couples TRBV5-1 to TRBJ2-1, with a weak D call TRBD2 (6 bases). Trimming shortened V by 3 bases and J by 0 bases, and 10 bases separated the two germline ends. The CDR3 is 15 amino acids. CDR1 and CDR2 (germline): SGHRS, YFSETQ. The CDR3 nucleotides are TGCGCCAGCAGCTCGGGACTGCGCTCCTACAATGAGCAGTTCTTC. Protein sequence: CASSSGLRSYNEQFF.

This clonotype was observed a few times. The rearrangement joins TRBV11-3 to TRBJ1-2, with 9 nucleotides matching TRBD1. The CDR3 consists of 15 residues. The ends lost 3 bases at V and 8 bases at J; junction bases unmatched: 10. The germline V gene encodes CDR1 SGHNT and CDR2 YENEEA. CDR3 loop: CASSLDGTGSGGYTF. CDR3 DNA sequence: TGTGCCAGCAGCTTGGACGGGACAGGGAGTGGGGGCTACACCTTC.

The chain is built from TRBV7-9 and TRBJ1-4, with unresolved D. The CDR3 runs to 14 residues. V lost 1 base to trimming and J lost 4 bases, with 7 bases between them. Looked up from germline, CDR1 is SEHNR and CDR2 is FQNEAQ (reference sequence). CDR3 sequence: CASSLGSNNEKLFF. The DNA for the CDR3 is TGTGCCAGCAGCTTAGGGTCGAATAATGAAAAACTGTTTTTT.

This clonotype has only a few counts. The gene calls are TRBV10-3 and TRBJ2-1, with 7 bases matching TRBD2. With 5 bases clipped from V and 4 bases from J, the junction kept 2 bases outside the gene matches. Germline V gives CDR1 ENHRY, CDR2 SYGVKD. This CDR3 is built from 13 residues. The CDR3 DNA reads TGTGCCATCAGTAGCGGGATTTACAATGAGCAGTTCTTC. Encoded protein: CAISSGIYNEQFF.

A word on this clonotype: This may arise from a read error, as a much more abundant clone is one base away. The chain employs TRBV7-6 and TRBJ2-7, with 11 bases that match TRBD2. Germline loops: CDR1 SGHVS, CDR2 FNYEAQ. This CDR3 has 16 residues. Written as DNA, the CDR3 is TGTGCCAGCAGCTCGAAGGGGACTAGCGGTTCCTACGAGCAGCACTTC. The encoded protein is CASSSKGTSGSYEQHF.

Only a few counts were recorded for this clonotype. The chain carries TRBV5-6 and TRBJ2-3; weak D call: TRBD1 (6 bases). V was cut by 0 bases and J by 5 bases, with 10 bases left in between. Per the germline V gene, CDR1 is SGHDT and CDR2 is YYEEEE. This CDR3 has 14 amino acids. The CDR3 loop reads CASSLGRGGDTQYF. The CDR3 region has the DNA TGTGCCAGCAGCTTGGGCAGGGGTGGAGATACGCAGTATTTT.